Below, 22 T cell receptor beta chains from the same sample are listed, as sequenced in a study of blood T cell repertoires in COVID-19. The assay was immunoSEQ multiplex PCR, and TCRdb's table has in-frame clones only and misses some. The table shows over 50,000 clones, with about 90% occurring only once. The specimen was peripheral blood. The source is a human donor in a cohort sampled during active COVID-19.

The chain has TRBV5-4 and TRBJ2-3, with 9 bases lining up with TRBD1. V was pared by 4 bases and J by 5 bases, with 11 bases of the junction left unmatched. This CDR3 is 16 amino acids long. Germline values: CDR1 SGHNT, CDR2 YYREEE (reference sequence). The CDR3 region is CASSLSRDRVRDTQYF. The DNA of the CDR3 is TGTGCCAGCAGCCTGTCCCGGGACAGGGTCCGAGATACGCAGTATTTT.

DNA of the CDR3: TGTGCCAGCAGTCCACAGGGGAGAAGACGCTCTGGGGCCAACGTCCTGACTTTC. Encoded protein: CASSPQGRRRSGANVLTF. V is TRBV6-4 and J is TRBJ2-6, with 7 bases matching TRBD1. Germline V CDR1 and CDR2: MRHNA, SNTAGT. V gave up 5 bases and J gave up 0 bases; unmatched junction bases: 10. The CDR3 has 18 amino acids.

This clone was detected only a few times. The chain couples TRBV5-6 to TRBJ2-1, with 7 bases fitting TRBD1. Germline trimming cut 3 bases from V and 3 bases from J; bases unmatched to any gene: 0. The CDR3 is 13 amino acids. From germline, CDR1 is SGHDT and CDR2 YYEEEE. In DNA form, the CDR3 reads TGTGCCAGCAGCTCAGGGGGCTACAATGAGCAGTTCTTC. As protein: CASSSGGYNEQFF.

The count of this clone is one. This chain links TRBV19 with TRBJ1-2; D is unresolved. V gave up 2 bases and J gave up 7 bases, with 11 bases separating them. CDR1 and CDR2 (germline): LNHDA, SQIVND (reference sequence). This CDR3 is 13 amino acids long. The CDR3 loop is CASSITPNGGYTF. CDR3 nucleotides: TGTGCCAGTAGTATAACGCCCAACGGTGGCTACACCTTC. Supplemented by reference TRBV19 and TRBJ1-2, the full variable domain reads DGGITQSPKYLFRKEGQNVTLSCEQNLNHDAMYWYRQDPGQGLRLIYYSQIVNDFQKGDIAEGYSVSREKKESFPLTVTSAQKNPTAFYLCASSITPNGGYTFGSGTRLTVV.

The chain carries TRBV3-1 (or the pseudogene TRBV3-2) and TRBJ2-2; a possible D gene is TRBD2 (6 bases). V lost 5 bases to trimming and J lost 0 bases, with 13 bases between them. The CDR3 has 16 residues. Per germline, CDR1 LGHDT and CDR2 YNNKEL (reference sequence). DNA for the CDR3: TGTGCCAGCAGCACTGAAGCGGGCGCGAACACCGGGGAGCTGTTTTTT. The encoded protein is CASSTEAGANTGELFF.

This chain connects TRBV7-3 to TRBJ1-1; 7 bases match TRBD1. After removal of 3 bases from V and 2 bases from J, the junction contained 3 bases not matched to a gene. The V gene's germline CDR1 is SGHTA and CDR2 FQGTGA. This CDR3 region has 14 residues. CDR3 sequence reads: CASSFGGGNTEAFF. The DNA for the CDR3 is TGTGCCAGCAGCTTTGGAGGGGGCAACACTGAAGCTTTCTTT.

This chain joins TRBV2 and TRBJ2-2; 9 nucleotides line up with TRBD1. Germline V CDR1 and CDR2: SNHLY, FYNNEI. There are 14 residues in the CDR3. Losses at the gene ends were 11 bases for V and 6 bases for J; bases not matched to a gene: 10. This CDR3 reads CASKGQGGSGELFF. DNA of the CDR3: TGTGCCTCAAAGGGACAGGGAGGATCCGGGGAGCTGTTTTTT.

The genes are TRBV9 and TRBJ2-1; D may be TRBD2 (5 bases). Germline CDR1 SGDLS, CDR2 YYNGEE. The CDR3 spans 15 residues. V lost 0 bases, J lost 3 bases, and 10 bases lay in between. Here the CDR3 DNA reads TGTGCCAGCAGCGTAGAGATCGACTACTACAATGAGCAGTTCTTC. Translation gives CASSVEIDYYNEQFF. Full variable domain (remainder filled in from reference TRBV9 and TRBJ2-1): DSGVTQTPKHLITATGQRVTLRCSPRSGDLSVYWYQQSLDQGLQFLIQYYNGEERAKGNILERFSAQQFPDLHSELNLSSLELGDSALYFCASSVEIDYYNEQFFGPGTRLTVL.

This rearrangement joins TRBV3-1 (or the pseudogene TRBV3-2) to TRBJ2-4; D ambiguous. The CDR3 consists of 15 residues. V was shortened by 4 bases and J by 8 bases, with 18 bases between the two germline ends. Looked up from germline, CDR1 is LGHDT and CDR2 is YNNKEL (reference sequence). The CDR3 reads CASSLSLAPADIQYF. The CDR3 DNA is TGTGCCAGCAGCCTAAGTTTAGCCCCGGCTGACATTCAGTACTTC.

The genes are TRBV27 and TRBJ2-7; possibly TRBD1 for D (5 bases). V was clipped by 8 bases and J by 0 bases, with 14 bases between them. This CDR3 region has 14 residues. CDR1 is MNHEY and CDR2 is SMNVEV in the germline V gene (reference sequence). The CDR3 reads CASPHRQGSYEQYF. The CDR3 region has the DNA TGTGCCAGCCCCCATAGGCAGGGCTCCTACGAGCAGTACTTC.

The chain links TRBV2 to TRBJ1-2; D is uncertain. The CDR3 length is 13 residues. Germline V lookup: CDR1 SNHLY, CDR2 FYNNEI. V gave up 4 bases and J gave up 2 bases, with 8 bases separating them. CDR3 in amino acids: CASSVTGNYGYTF. The CDR3, as DNA: TGTGCCAGCAGTGTGACGGGGAACTATGGCTACACCTTC.

The chain joins TRBV11-1 to TRBJ1-4; no firm D call. Between the trimmed V and J ends, which lost 8 bases and 3 bases, there was a span of 10 bases. Germline V gene sequence: CDR1 SGHAT, CDR2 FQDESV (reference sequence). CDR3 length: 13 amino acids. CDR3 nucleotides: TGTGCCAGCGCTGCTGCGCCTAATGAAAAACTGTTTTTT. This gives the protein CASAAAPNEKLFF.

The chain joins TRBV6-5 to TRBJ1-5; no reliable D call. The CDR3 has 12 amino acids. Per germline, CDR1 MNHEY and CDR2 SVGAGI. Trimming took off 6 bases at V and 1 base at J, with 4 bases between the two ends. Written as DNA, the CDR3 is TGTGCCAGCAGGGGCAGCAATCAGCCCCAGCATTTT. This encodes CASRGSNQPQHF.

V gene TRBV9 combines with J gene TRBJ2-1; TRBD2 aligns across 7 bases. This CDR3 has 15 residues. V was pared by 0 bases and J by 5 bases, with 5 bases of the junction left unmatched. Germline V gives CDR1 SGDLS, CDR2 YYNGEE. The CDR3 region has the DNA TGTGCCAGCAGCGTAGCGGCTAGCGGCCACAATGAGCAGTTCTTC. Its translation is CASSVAASGHNEQFF. The whole variable domain, filled in from reference TRBV9 and TRBJ2-1, reads DSGVTQTPKHLITATGQRVTLRCSPRSGDLSVYWYQQSLDQGLQFLIQYYNGEERAKGNILERFSAQQFPDLHSELNLSSLELGDSALYFCASSVAASGHNEQFFGPGTRLTVL.

The chain carries TRBV19 and TRBJ1-1, with D possibly being TRBD1 (5 bases). This CDR3 has 16 amino acids. Germline CDR1 is LNHDA and CDR2 is SQIVND (reference sequence). The V and J ends lost 3 bases and 5 bases respectively, with 19 bases between them. The CDR3 spells CASSMWGRGSPTEAFF. CDR3 sequence (DNA): TGTGCCAGTAGTATGTGGGGGAGGGGATCCCCGACTGAAGCTTTCTTT.

CDR3 nucleotide sequence: TGTGCCAGCAGCACCCGGGGAAACTATGGCTACACCTTC. Translated, it gives CASSTRGNYGYTF. The chain couples TRBV3-1 (or the pseudogene TRBV3-2) to TRBJ1-2; D is uncertain. The CDR3 length is 13 residues. Looked up from germline, CDR1 is LGHDT and CDR2 is YNNKEL (reference sequence). V was cut by 5 bases and J by 2 bases, with 9 bases left in between.

This chain uses TRBV7-8 with TRBJ1-2; possibly TRBD1 for D (5 bases). Looked up from germline, CDR1 is SGHVS and CDR2 is FQNEAQ. The CDR3 has 17 residues. Trimming pared 5 bases from V and 4 bases from J, leaving 23 bases between. CDR3 amino acids: CASSNSGGAATLYGYTF. CDR3 sequence (DNA): TGTGCCAGCAGCAACTCCGGGGGAGCAGCAACTCTCTATGGCTACACCTTC.

The J gene is TRBJ1-2, the V gene TRBV7-8; D is perhaps TRBD1 (5 bases). Germline lookup yields CDR1 SGHVS and CDR2 FQNEAQ. The length of the CDR3 is 12 residues. Trimming took 3 bases from V and 8 from J, leaving 10 bases between them. CDR3 coding DNA: TGTGCCAGCAGCTTTGCGGGGGGAGGCTACACCTTC. Amino acid sequence: CASSFAGGGYTF.

This clone was picked up one time. The chain combines TRBV30 with TRBJ2-2; 15 bases fit TRBD2. The V gene's germline CDR1 is GTSNPN and CDR2 SVGIG (reference sequence). Trimming cost V 5 bases and J 8 bases; bases outside gene matches: 3. This CDR3 is built from 14 residues. CDR3 in amino acids: CAWGTSGRSGELFF. The CDR3 DNA sequence: TGTGCCTGGGGGACTAGCGGGAGGTCAGGGGAGCTGTTTTTT.

The chain combines TRBV30 with TRBJ2-7, with D possibly being TRBD2 (5 bases). V dropped 4 bases and J dropped 0 bases, with 10 bases sitting between them. The CDR3 is made up of 13 amino acids. CDR1 is GTSNPN and CDR2 is SVGIG in the germline V gene (reference sequence). The CDR3: CAWKSGSSYEQYF. The CDR3 DNA is TGTGCCTGGAAAAGCGGAAGCTCCTACGAGCAGTACTTC.

In nucleotides, the CDR3 is TGTGCCAGCAGCAGCGCCTACATGAATGAGCAGTTCTTC. Amino acids: CASSSAYMNEQFF. The rearrangement joins TRBV5-8 to TRBJ2-1; no clear D gene. CDR3 length: 13 amino acids. Trimming removed 4 bases from V and 7 bases from J, with 12 bases in between. Germline lookup yields CDR1 SGHTS and CDR2 YDEGEE.

The rearrangement uses TRBV10-2 and TRBJ2-5; D is unresolved. The CDR3 spans 13 residues. The ends were cut back, 7 bases at V and 2 bases at J, with 11 bases in the middle. Germline CDR1 WSHSY, CDR2 SAAADI. CDR3 sequence reads: CASTEQPQETQYF. The CDR3, as DNA: TGCGCCAGCACAGAACAACCGCAAGAGACCCAGTACTTC.